These 30 T cell receptor beta chains came from one sample sequenced in a study of a mutant IDH1 vaccine in newly diagnosed glioma. Using immunoSEQ multiplex PCR, the repertoire was profiled, and TCRdb retains in-frame clones only, with some absent. The table records around 67,000 clones, 65% to 85% of them present only once. Sample time point: baseline, week 1 (first vaccination visit). Treatment in this sample: pre-vaccination baseline after standard-of-care therapy. The specimen comprised peripheral blood mononuclear cells (PBMCs), sampled from a glioma patient treated with radiotherapy, temozolomide or both. The receptors were gathered from a young woman with glioma. Some clones in this sample may be carry-over from other donors' samples.

This clone was found a few times. V and J are TRBV7-2 and TRBJ1-5; D perhaps matches TRBD1 (6 bases). CDR3 size: 15 residues. Deletions cut 1 base from V and 1 base from J, with 8 bases between. CDR1 is SGHTA, CDR2 FQGNSA, per germline. The CDR3, as DNA: TGTGCCAGCAGCTTAGGGGGGCAGAGCAATCAGCCCCAGCATTTT. As protein: CASSLGGQSNQPQHF.

This chain links TRBV6-5 with TRBJ1-1; D unclear. Trimming shortened V by 2 bases and J by 1 base, and 8 bases separated the two germline ends. Germline loops: CDR1 MNHEY, CDR2 SVGAGI. The CDR3 totals 14 residues. The CDR3 loop is CASSYTSKNTEAFF. For the CDR3, the DNA is TGTGCCAGCAGTTACACCTCAAAGAACACTGAAGCTTTCTTT.

The rearrangement joins TRBV6-5 to TRBJ2-5; the D gene could be TRBD1 or TRBD2 (6 bases each). Trimming cost V 2 bases and J 5 bases, with 18 bases left between them. CDR3 length equals 16 residues. Germline CDR1 reads MNHEY; CDR2 reads SVGAGI. The CDR3 coding sequence is TGTGCCAGCAGTTACGACGTCATGGGGGGCCTTGAGACCCAGTACTTC. It is translated as CASSYDVMGGLETQYF.

The V and J genes are TRBV7-8 and TRBJ2-2, with D perhaps TRBD2 (6 bases). Germline values: CDR1 SGHVS, CDR2 FQNEAQ. The V gene lost 4 bases and the J gene lost 9 bases, with 24 bases spanning the gap. The CDR3 length is 17 residues. CDR3 coding DNA: TGTGCCAGCAGCTCCCTCCGGGACTCTATTACAAAGCGGGAGCTGTTTTTT. Its protein product is CASSSLRDSITKRELFF.

The gene calls are TRBV10-3 and TRBJ1-5; D gene unclear. Trimming removed 3 bases at V and 1 base at J, with 7 bases between. CDR1 ENHRY and CDR2 SYGVKD come from the germline V gene. This CDR3 spans 14 amino acids. DNA of the CDR3: TGTGCCATCAGTGAAAGAGACAGCAATCAGCCCCAGCATTTT. Its protein is CAISERDSNQPQHF.

CDR3 sequence: CASSSTGGSREKLFF. In DNA, the CDR3 is TGTGCCAGCAGCTCTACGGGGGGCTCCAGGGAAAAACTGTTTTTT. This rearrangement joins TRBV5-4 to TRBJ1-4; possibly TRBD1 for D (6 bases). CDR1 is SGHNT and CDR2 is YYREEE in the germline V gene (reference sequence). The CDR3 is 15 amino acids. V was trimmed by 3 bases and J by 8 bases, leaving 17 bases between them.

The chain uses TRBV7-9 and TRBJ2-7, with 13 bases identical to TRBD2. The V gene's germline CDR1 is SEHNR and CDR2 FQNEAQ (reference sequence). V shed 4 bases and J 4 bases; nucleotides not matched to a gene: 4. The CDR3 consists of 15 residues. The CDR3 loop is CASSSGLAGAYEQYF. The DNA for the CDR3 is TGTGCCAGCAGCTCAGGACTAGCGGGAGCGTACGAGCAGTACTTC.

V and J are TRBV9 and TRBJ1-1; D remains unclear. The germline V gene encodes CDR1 SGDLS and CDR2 YYNGEE. Trimming left V 2 bases short and J 1 base short, with 9 bases between. CDR3 length: 14 amino acids. The CDR3 spells CASSVSSSNTEAFF. The CDR3 coding sequence is TGTGCCAGCAGCGTGTCCTCCTCGAACACTGAAGCTTTCTTT.

V is TRBV2 and J is TRBJ2-5, with D hard to call. This CDR3 is 14 amino acids long. CDR1 and CDR2 from the germline V gene are SNHLY and FYNNEI. The V end was cut by 2 bases, the J end by 5 bases, with 12 bases between. CDR3 nucleotides: TGTGCCAGCAGTGAATCCAGCAGGATTGAGACCCAGTACTTC. Its protein is CASSESSRIETQYF.

The chain uses TRBV18 and TRBJ2-7; tentatively, D is TRBD1 or TRBD2 (5 bases each). CDR1 and CDR2 from the germline V gene are KGHSH and LQKENI. The ends were cut back, 5 bases at V and 5 bases at J, with 16 bases in the middle. The CDR3 is made up of 14 amino acids. The CDR3: CASSSSGAKNEQYF. The CDR3 DNA reads as TGTGCCAGCTCATCATCCGGGGCGAAGAACGAGCAGTACTTC.

J is TRBJ2-1 and V is TRBV30, with D possibly TRBD2 on 6 matching bases. Looked up from germline, CDR1 is GTSNPN and CDR2 is SVGIG (reference sequence). There are 15 residues in the CDR3. With 3 bases removed from V and 9 bases from J, the gap between germline ends came to 21 bases. CDR3 region: CAWSPGGAFRSEQFF. The CDR3 DNA follows: TGTGCCTGGAGCCCGGGCGGGGCTTTCAGGAGTGAGCAGTTCTTC.

J is TRBJ2-5 and V is TRBV5-1, with TRBD1 as a possible D gene (7 bases). V shed 0 bases and J shed 5 bases, with 17 bases lying between them. The CDR3 extends over 16 amino acids. Germline loops: CDR1 SGHRS, CDR2 YFSETQ. CDR3 region: CASSLDVGGGGETQYF. CDR3 DNA sequence: TGCGCCAGCAGCTTGGATGTAGGGGGCGGAGGGGAGACCCAGTACTTC.

CDR3 sequence (DNA): TGTGCCAGCAGCCAGGACAGGGTTAGGTCACCCCTCCACTTT. This translates into CASSQDRVRSPLHF. The chain couples TRBV6-6 to TRBJ1-6; 8 nucleotides line up with TRBD1. Germline CDR1 reads MNHNY; CDR2 reads SVGAGI (reference sequence). V shed 6 bases and J 10 bases; nucleotides not matched to a gene: 8. CDR3 length: 14 residues.

This chain uses TRBV29-1 with TRBJ2-7, with 10 bases identical to TRBD1. The trim removed 2 bases at V and 1 base at J, leaving 5 bases unmatched. CDR3 length equals 15 residues. The germline V gene has CDR1 SQVTM and CDR2 ANQGSEA. CDR3 region: CSVETGTGVSYEQYF. In DNA, the CDR3 is TGCAGCGTTGAAACCGGGACAGGGGTTTCCTACGAGCAGTACTTC.

The chain employs TRBV2 and TRBJ2-5; D is tentatively TRBD1 or TRBD2 (5 bases each). CDR3 size: 15 residues. The V gene lost 2 bases and the J gene lost 2 bases, with 12 bases spanning the gap. Germline V lookup: CDR1 SNHLY, CDR2 FYNNEI. DNA of the CDR3: TGTGCCAGCAGTGAAAGTAGGGGACCGCAAGAGACCCAGTACTTC. Encoded protein: CASSESRGPQETQYF. Full variable domain (missing parts from reference TRBV2 and TRBJ2-5): EPEVTQTPSHQVTQMGQEVILRCVPISNHLYFYWYRQILGQKVEFLVSFYNNEISEKSEIFDDQFSVERPDGSNFTLKIRSTKLEDSAMYFCASSESRGPQETQYFGPGTRLLVL.

This clone turned up a few times. The sample contains more than one DNA sequence encoding this CDR3. The V call is TRBV6-5, the J call TRBJ1-1, with TRBD1 as a possible D gene (6 bases). Per the germline V gene, CDR1 is MNHEY and CDR2 is SVGAGI. Trimming left V 6 bases short and J 1 base short, with 9 bases between. This CDR3 has 13 residues. CDR3 DNA: TGTGCCAGCAGCCGGGGACAGAACACTGAAGCTTTCTTT. Translating it yields CASSRGQNTEAFF.

The chain links TRBV19 to TRBJ2-7, with a possible D match to TRBD1 (6 bases). This CDR3 region has 17 residues. Trimming stripped 4 bases from V and 6 bases from J, with 25 bases between. Germline V lookup: CDR1 LNHDA, CDR2 SQIVND (reference sequence). The CDR3 DNA is TGTGCCAGTAGTAGTAGGGGACACGGAGGAAGATACGGCGAGCAGTACTTC. Protein product: CASSSRGHGGRYGEQYF.

This clone was seen more than once but under ten times. This chain's CDR3 is CAWSPQNEKLFF. CDR3 sequence (DNA): TGTGCCTGGAGCCCCCAAAATGAAAAACTGTTTTTT. The chain uses TRBV30 and TRBJ1-4; D is unclear. CDR1 and CDR2 from the germline V gene are GTSNPN and SVGIG (reference sequence). The CDR3 totals 12 residues. Trimming left V 3 bases short and J 5 bases short, with 7 bases between. Together with reference TRBV30 and TRBJ1-4, the CDR3 gives the full variable domain: SQTIHQWPATLVQPVGSPLSLECTVEGTSNPNLYWYRQAAGRGLQLLFYSVGIGQISSEVPQNLSASRPQDRQFILSSKKLLLSDSGFYLCAWSPQNEKLFFGSGTQLSVL.

The rearrangement uses TRBV9 and TRBJ1-1, with 7 bases fitting TRBD1. The CDR3 contains 15 residues. V shed 4 bases and J 3 bases; nucleotides not matched to a gene: 9. The V gene's germline CDR1 is SGDLS and CDR2 YYNGEE. The DNA for the CDR3 is TGTGCCAGCAGCCCGTCGACAGGGACGGACACTGAAGCTTTCTTT. Its protein is CASSPSTGTDTEAFF.

The rearrangement uses TRBV4-1 and TRBJ2-7; TRBD2 agrees at 9 bases. CDR3 size: 15 residues. Trimming took 2 bases from V and 3 from J; bases not matched to a gene: 5. CDR1 MGHRA and CDR2 YSYEKL come from the germline V gene. As DNA, the CDR3 is TGCGCCAGCAGCCAATTTCGGACTAGCGACTACGAGCAGTACTTC. Protein product: CASSQFRTSDYEQYF.

This chain joins TRBV4-1 and TRBJ2-2, with a possible D match to TRBD2 (5 bases). With 1 base removed from V and 4 bases from J, the gap between germline ends came to 7 bases. Germline V gene data show CDR1 as MGHRA and CDR2 as YSYEKL. This CDR3 is built from 14 residues. CDR3 amino acids: CASSQVAGTGELFF. The CDR3, as DNA: TGCGCCAGCAGCCAAGTTGCGGGCACCGGGGAGCTGTTTTTT.

The J gene is TRBJ1-5, the V gene TRBV19; D is undetermined. The V end was cut by 2 bases, the J end by 6 bases, with 14 bases between. The CDR3 is 15 residues long. CDR1 is LNHDA, CDR2 SQIVND, per germline (reference sequence). The CDR3 coding sequence is TGTGCCAGTAGTATACGAGGGTTTGGCGGTCAGCCCCAGCATTTT. This codes for CASSIRGFGGQPQHF.

The chain has TRBV9 and TRBJ2-7; TRBD1 or TRBD2 may be the D gene (5 bases each). The CDR3 loop spans 14 amino acids. The germline V gene has CDR1 SGDLS and CDR2 YYNGEE. Trimming removed 3 bases at V and 2 bases at J, with 12 bases between. The CDR3: CASSEKGSPYEQYF. The DNA for the CDR3 is TGTGCCAGCAGCGAGAAGGGGAGCCCCTACGAGCAGTACTTC.

This chain uses TRBV4-3 with TRBJ2-1, with 10 positions matching TRBD2. Trimming at V came to 5 bases and at J to 5 bases, leaving 6 bases not matched to a gene. CDR1 is LGHNA, CDR2 YSLEER, per germline. CDR3 length: 15 amino acids. CDR3 nucleotide sequence: TGCGCCAGCAGCAAGCGGGGGGGTAGCCACAATGAGCAGTTCTTC. Translated: CASSKRGGSHNEQFF.

V and J are TRBV7-9 and TRBJ2-6; D is unclear. The CDR3 runs to 13 residues. CDR1 and CDR2 from the germline V gene are SEHNR and FQNEAQ (reference sequence). V was pared by 5 bases and J by 3 bases, with 5 bases between. CDR3 residues: CASSPDGANVLTF. The CDR3 coding sequence is TGTGCCAGCAGCCCCGATGGGGCCAACGTCCTGACTTTC.

The chain joins TRBV5-5 to TRBJ1-4, with D tentatively TRBD1 (5 bases). V lost 2 bases, J lost 1 base, and 9 bases lay in between. The CDR3 is 15 residues long. Germline V lookup: CDR1 SGHKS, CDR2 YYEKEE (reference sequence). The CDR3: CASSLSQGTNEKLFF. In DNA form, the CDR3 reads TGTGCCAGCAGCTTATCCCAGGGAACTAATGAAAAACTGTTTTTT. Using reference TRBV5-5 and TRBJ1-4 for the parts outside the CDR3, the full variable domain is DAGVTQSPTHLIKTRGQQVTLRCSPISGHKSVSWYQQVLGQGPQFIFQYYEKEERGRGNFPDRFSARQFPNYSSELNVNALLLGDSALYLCASSLSQGTNEKLFFGSGTQLSVL.

The rearrangement uses TRBV19 and TRBJ1-2; D remains ambiguous. The CDR3 is made up of 14 amino acids. Germline lookup yields CDR1 LNHDA and CDR2 SQIVND (reference sequence). The V and J ends lost 6 bases and 0 bases respectively, with 11 bases between them. CDR3 amino acids: CASSPFGPNYGYTF. CDR3 DNA sequence: TGTGCCAGTAGCCCCTTTGGTCCTAACTATGGCTACACCTTC.

This clone has a single count. V and J are TRBV7-8 and TRBJ1-3; D is unresolved. This CDR3 region has 14 residues. The germline gives CDR1 SGHVS, CDR2 FQNEAQ. V lost 5 bases and J lost 6, with 14 bases in between. This CDR3 reads CASSLSAMQNTIYF. The CDR3 nucleotides read TGTGCCAGCAGCCTCAGCGCCATGCAAAACACCATATATTTT. Based on the CDR3 plus reference TRBV7-8 and TRBJ1-3, the full variable domain is GAGVSQSPRYKVAKRGQDVALRCDPISGHVSLFWYQQALGQGPEFLTYFQNEAQLDKSGLPSDRFFAERPEGSVSTLKIQRTQQEDSAVYLCASSLSAMQNTIYFGEGSWLTVV.

The chain is built from TRBV6-5 and TRBJ2-2, with a tentative D call TRBD2 (7 bases). The CDR3 extends over 16 amino acids. Trimming stripped 4 bases from V and 7 bases from J, with 19 bases between. Germline V gene data show CDR1 as MNHEY and CDR2 as SVGAGI. The DNA for the CDR3 is TGTGCCAGCAGTTCGAAAGGAGAGGGAGGGGGCGGGGAGCTGTTTTTT. Its translation: CASSSKGEGGGGELFF.

V usage is TRBV14 and J usage is TRBJ1-4; TRBD1 aligns across 7 bases. Per germline, CDR1 SGHDN and CDR2 FVKESK. After removal of 3 bases from V and 3 bases from J, the junction contained 4 bases not matched to a gene. The CDR3 totals 15 residues. The CDR3 DNA sequence: TGTGCCAGCAGCCAGCCGGGACAGTCTAATGAAAAACTGTTTTTT. Protein: CASSQPGQSNEKLFF.